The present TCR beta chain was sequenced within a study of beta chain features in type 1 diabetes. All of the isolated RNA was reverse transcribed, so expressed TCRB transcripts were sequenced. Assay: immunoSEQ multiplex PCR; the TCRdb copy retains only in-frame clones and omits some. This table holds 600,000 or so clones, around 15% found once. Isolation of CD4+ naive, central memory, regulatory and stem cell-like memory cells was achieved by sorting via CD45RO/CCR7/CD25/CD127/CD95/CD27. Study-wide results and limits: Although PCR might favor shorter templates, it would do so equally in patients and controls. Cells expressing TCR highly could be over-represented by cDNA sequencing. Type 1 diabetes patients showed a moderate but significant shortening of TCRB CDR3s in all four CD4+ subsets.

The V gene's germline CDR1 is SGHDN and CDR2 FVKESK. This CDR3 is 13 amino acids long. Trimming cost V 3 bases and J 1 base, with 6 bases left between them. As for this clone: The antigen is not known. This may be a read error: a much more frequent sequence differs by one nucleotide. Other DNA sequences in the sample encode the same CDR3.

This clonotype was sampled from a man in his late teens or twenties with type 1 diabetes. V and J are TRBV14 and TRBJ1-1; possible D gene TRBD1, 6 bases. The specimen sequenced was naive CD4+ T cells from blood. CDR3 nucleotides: TGTGCCAGCAGCCAGGACAGGAACACTGAAGCTTTCTTT. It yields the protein CASSQDRNTEAFF.